The sequence of this TCR beta chain was determined in a study of cytomegalovirus exposure and HLA in healthy donors. The PCR was carried out with 60 Vbeta primers and 13 Jbeta primers. Produced via immunoSEQ multiplex PCR; TCRdb's table is partial and in-frame only. Among about 100,000 clones listed, around 72% were seen once. The CDR3 length is 15 residues. Germline loops: CDR1 SGHRS, CDR2 YFSETQ. Trimming left V 0 bases short and J 6 bases short, with 12 bases between. The rearrangement uses TRBV5-1 and TRBJ2-2, with TRBD1 as a possible D gene (6 bases). This sequence originates from a male donor in good health and CMV-seropositive. The sequenced sample consisted of PBMCs. The DNA of the CDR3 is TGCGCCAGCAGCTTGGCCGGGACACCCTCCGGGGAGCTGTTTTTT. Amino acid sequence: CASSLAGTPSGELFF.